Each of the 10 T cell receptor beta chains below was sequenced from the same sample in a study of T cells in Graves' hyperthyroidism and ophthalmopathy. Researchers took RNA transcripts and amplified the TCR beta CDR3 regions from them. First-round RT-PCR of the TCR CDR3 relied on the HTBI primer set. MiXCR, run by TCRdb on the multiplex PCR reads, gives a single entry per CDR3 protein. This sample carries about 600,000 distinct CDR3 sequences, roughly 15% of them seen once, and the ten largest clones take roughly 3.4%. Source material: blood. These receptors all come from a woman aged 35 to 49 with Graves' ophthalmopathy.

This clonotype was counted at least ten times. The chain has TRBV18 and TRBJ2-5; D not resolved. The CDR3 contains 13 residues. V gave up 1 base and J gave up 2 bases, with 5 bases separating them. CDR1 is KGHSH, CDR2 LQKENI, per germline. The CDR3 DNA sequence: TGTGCCAGCTCACCACGTTCGCAAGAGACCCAGTACTTC. Residues: CASSPRSQETQYF. The full variable domain, its missing parts supplied by reference TRBV18 and TRBJ2-5, is NAGVMQNPRHLVRRRGQEARLRCSPMKGHSHVYWYRQLPEEGLKFMVYLQKENIIDESGMPKERFSAEFPKEGPSILRIQQVVRGDSAAYFCASSPRSQETQYFGPGTRLLVL.

This clonotype was seen a few times. This sequence joins TRBV4-1 and TRBJ1-3; 7 nucleotides line up with TRBD1. This CDR3 contains 18 residues. The trim removed 1 base at V and 0 bases at J, leaving 9 bases unmatched. In germline, CDR1 is MGHRA, CDR2 YSYEKL. The CDR3 DNA follows: TGCGCCAGCAGCCAAGGTCGAATCGGACAGGACTCTGGAAACACCATATATTTT. Protein sequence: CASSQGRIGQDSGNTIYF.

The J gene is TRBJ1-2, the V gene TRBV7-9, with D possibly TRBD1 on 5 matching bases. The V and J ends lost 5 bases and 0 bases respectively, with 13 bases between them. CDR1 and CDR2 from the germline V gene are SEHNR and FQNEAQ (reference sequence). The CDR3 runs 15 residues. Here the CDR3 DNA reads TGTGCCAGCAGCCTAGATTGGGGGTCTAACTATGGCTACACCTTC. It yields the protein CASSLDWGSNYGYTF.

V usage is TRBV6-5 and J usage is TRBJ1-5; 7 positions agree with TRBD1. The germline gives CDR1 MNHEY, CDR2 SVGAGI. The CDR3 is 16 residues long. V was pared by 4 bases and J by 1 base, with 7 bases of the junction left unmatched. This CDR3 is CASSSTGVLSNQPQHF. The CDR3 region has the DNA TGTGCCAGCAGTTCCACAGGGGTTCTGAGCAATCAGCCCCAGCATTTT.

This clonotype was observed once. The J gene is TRBJ1-5, the V gene TRBV5-6, with D possibly TRBD1 on 5 matching bases. The V gene lost 4 bases and the J gene lost 4 bases, with 12 bases spanning the gap. This CDR3 is built from 14 residues. Per the germline V gene, CDR1 is SGHDT and CDR2 is YYEEEE. For the CDR3, the DNA is TGTGCCAGCAGCCCCTGGGACGGGAATCAGCCCCAGCATTTT. Protein: CASSPWDGNQPQHF.

The genes are TRBV27 and TRBJ2-3; the match to TRBD1 covers 7 bases. The CDR3 loop spans 13 amino acids. Germline CDR1 MNHEY, CDR2 SMNVEV (reference sequence). The V segment lost 7 bases and the J segment 8 bases; nucleotides outside the gene matches: 9. CDR3 residues: CASTREGAGTQYF. For the CDR3, the DNA is TGTGCCAGCACCCGAGAGGGGGCAGGTACGCAGTATTTT.

Only a few counts were recorded for this clonotype. At one end the junction does not follow the germline gene, possibly because of a read error. The V and J genes are TRBV28 and TRBJ2-3, with D possibly TRBD2 on 6 matching bases. The CDR3 consists of 17 residues. CDR1 and CDR2 (germline): MDHEN, SYDVKM. Here the CDR3 DNA reads TGTGCCAGCGGTTTAAGCCCCCCGGGCGGGGCCACAGATACGCAGTATTTT. Translating it yields CASGLSPPGGATDTQYF.

There are a few counts of this clonotype. The chain has TRBV20-1 and TRBJ2-1; TRBD1 matches 8 bases. Germline loops: CDR1 DFQATT, CDR2 SNEGSKA (reference sequence). V shed 3 bases, J shed 6 bases, and the junction held 7 bases outside the gene matches. This CDR3 is built from 14 residues. The CDR3 DNA follows: TGCAGTGCTAGCAGGGGGCGAGGGTTCAATGAGCAGTTCTTC. Its protein product is CSASRGRGFNEQFF.

This clonotype was found many times. The rearrangement joins TRBV11-2 to TRBJ2-1; TRBD1 matches at 7 bases. V lost 0 bases to trimming and J lost 2 bases; unmatched junction nucleotides: 1. The CDR3 sequence is 15 residues long. The V gene's germline CDR1 is SGHAT and CDR2 FQNNGV. The CDR3 protein is CASSLDQGAYNEQFF. The DNA of the CDR3 is TGTGCCAGCAGCTTAGACCAGGGGGCCTACAATGAGCAGTTCTTC.

Ten or more counts support this clonotype. The chain carries TRBV7-3 and TRBJ2-5, with 8 bases matching TRBD2. The J segment lost 8 bases and the V segment lost 5 bases, leaving 7 bases of the junction unmatched. This CDR3 has 13 amino acids. CDR1 SGHTA and CDR2 FQGTGA come from the germline V gene. The CDR3 protein is CASSTYSGNTQYF. CDR3 sequence (DNA): TGTGCCAGCAGCACCTATAGCGGGAACACCCAGTACTTC.